This TCR beta chain was documented in a study of T cells in Graves' hyperthyroidism and ophthalmopathy. Study as a whole: Specimen type is peripheral blood, collected at initial diagnosis prior to any treatment.

TCR beta CDR3 regions were amplified from RNA. The HTBI set primed first-round TCR CDR3 RT-PCR. TCRdb independently ran MiXCR on the multiplex PCR reads; one entry per CDR3 protein. The sample consists of over 700,000 distinct CDR3 sequences, roughly a third of them appearing once. The table lists this clonotype with many counts. This CDR3 is built from 13 residues. V lost 2 bases and J lost 5, with 10 bases in between. Germline V gene lookup returns CDR1 MGHRA and CDR2 YSYEKL. The receptor was derived from a woman aged 35 to 49 with Graves' hyperthyroidism. Sequenced: blood. The chain employs TRBV4-1 and TRBJ2-7; no reliable D call. CDR3 in amino acids: CASSQLPADEQYF. The CDR3, as DNA: TGCGCCAGCAGCCAACTCCCTGCTGACGAGCAGTACTTC.